This T cell receptor beta chain stems from a study of blood T cell repertoires in COVID-19. Looking at the study overall: Samples of COVID-19 (acute and convalescent) were obtained from the United States, Italy and Spain.

Libraries were prepared by immunoSEQ multiplex PCR; TCRdb keeps only in-frame clonotypes and omits some of them. This sample has some 250,000 clones, with 86% found just once. The V end was cut by 1 base, the J end by 9 bases, with 16 bases between. The germline V gene has CDR1 SGHTA and CDR2 FQGNSA. The CDR3 totals 16 residues. The sequencing sample was made of peripheral blood. The chain links TRBV7-2 to TRBJ1-6; unclear D gene. This receptor was taken from a man aged 25-45 years with active or convalescent COVID-19. The CDR3 DNA reads TGTGCCAGCAGCTTAGGGCACAGTTTGTTTCTTTCACCCCTCCACTTT. Translating gives CASSLGHSLFLSPLHF. The full variable domain, completed using reference TRBV7-2 and TRBJ1-6, is GAGVSQSPSNKVTEKGKDVELRCDPISGHTALYWYRQSLGQGLEFLIYFQGNSAPDKSGLPSDRFSAERTGGSVSTLTIQRTQQEDSAVYLCASSLGHSLFLSPLHFGNGTRLTVT.